This record concerns one TCR beta chain sequence. The record originates from a study of blood T cell repertoires in COVID-19. Overall study: From T cells, B-cell-depleted T cells, or PBMCs came the material, which was cDNA or gDNA.

The CDR3 loop spans 15 amino acids. The germline gives CDR1 SQVTM, CDR2 ANQGSEA. V shed 7 bases, J shed 5 bases, and the junction held 13 bases outside the gene matches. Only in-frame clones appear in the TCRdb table, and some are missing; sequencing was by immunoSEQ multiplex PCR. The data show some 120,000 clones, about 80% seen once. Sequenced input: peripheral blood. V gene TRBV29-1 combines with J gene TRBJ2-5, with TRBD1 matching over 10 bases. This TCR was recovered from a man aged 55 to 70 with acute or convalescent COVID-19. CDR3 nucleotides: TGCAGCGCGGGTACCGACAGGGGGCAGGGGGAGACCCAGTACTTC. Translation gives CSAGTDRGQGETQYF.